The TCR beta chain under discussion was sequenced for a study of blood T cells in healthy people across ages. Study observations and caveats: When one million T cells were used, diversity estimates were thought to be underestimates.

Germline assignment: CDR1 LGHNA and CDR2 YSLEER. With 1 base clipped from V and 2 bases from J, the junction kept 8 bases outside the gene matches. This CDR3 has 18 residues. A word on this clonotype: Its specificity is unknown.

Through a sample-barcoded 5' primer and a J-beta primer mix, a second PCR was run for roughly 6 to 12 cycles. At least 2.5 million CDR3-containing paired-end reads were obtained per sample. One entry per CDR3 protein, called by TCRdb with MiXCR from the 5' RACE reads. This repertoire shows 2 million or so distinct CDR3 sequences, just under 50% found once; its top ten account for 2.1%. Healthy Russian Caucasian donors spanned ages about 6 to 100 years. Every sample yielded at least 7 million isolated PBMCs. This rearrangement joins TRBV4-3 to TRBJ2-1; 10 bases are a match to TRBD2. This sequence originates from a middle-aged woman in good health. Sequenced material: blood. As DNA, the CDR3 is TGCGCCAGCAGCCAAGCCCCCCTTACTAGCGGGGCCTACAATGAGCAGTTCTTC. Protein product: CASSQAPLTSGAYNEQFF.